What follows is one T cell receptor (beta chain) and its context. As yet, its antigen is unknown. TCRdb keeps only in-frame clones here, not all; method: immunoSEQ multiplex PCR. The repertoire consists of 40,000 or so clones, with 85% to 90% occurring once and the leading ten covering around 6.8%. The V gene lost 4 bases and the J gene lost 0 bases, with 15 bases spanning the gap. Germline V gene sequence: CDR1 SGHRS, CDR2 YFSETQ. The CDR3 loop spans 16 amino acids. The data originate from a study of graft-versus-host responses after intestinal transplantation. About the study: The transplants performed in recipients were multivisceral, liver-intestinal, or isolated intestinal. After anti-thymocyte globulin induction, recipients took tacrolimus and steroids for 3 to 4 years.

Study outcomes and limitations: GvH clones appeared in recipient marrow, some first in ileum or blood. Declines in HvG clones occurring early post-transplant were associated with peak circulating GvH clone levels.

This TCR was sampled from a human patient who received an intestinal transplant, so some T cells may come from the graft donor. The chain combines TRBV5-1 with TRBJ2-3; D is undetermined. Sequences were derived from PBMCs, sampled 260 to 280 days after transplant. CDR3 residues: CASSLGRRTSTDTQYF. The CDR3 region has the DNA TGCGCCAGCAGCCTGGGTCGTCGAACTAGCACAGATACGCAGTATTTT. The entire variable domain, with the rest obtained from reference TRBV5-1 and TRBJ2-3, is as follows: KAGVTQTPRYLIKTRGQQVTLSCSPISGHRSVSWYQQTPGQGLQFLFEYFSETQRNKGNFPGRFSGRQFSNSRSEMNVSTLELGDSALYLCASSLGRRTSTDTQYFGPGTRLTVL.